This entry is about one T cell receptor (beta chain). The antigen is not known. CDR3 length: 14 residues. Germline CDR1 reads GTSNPN; CDR2 reads SVGIG (reference sequence). The germline V and J ends were trimmed by 2 bases and 2 bases, with 13 bases remaining between them. Generated by immunoSEQ multiplex PCR, the TCRdb table keeps only in-frame clones and is missing some. Here the sample spans approximately 58,000 clones, 85% to 95% being singletons. These data come from a study of siplizumab effects on memory and regulatory T cells. Whole-study results and caveats: Just a small share of alloreactive clones was traced back to unstimulated subsets.

This chain joins TRBV30 and TRBJ2-7; D is perhaps TRBD1 (6 bases). The sequenced sample consisted of CD8+ T cells sorted from blood. The receptor was derived from a human donor in good health. CDR3 sequence reads: CAWSPAGEAYEQYF. The CDR3 bases are TGTGCCTGGAGTCCAGCAGGGGAAGCCTACGAGCAGTACTTC.